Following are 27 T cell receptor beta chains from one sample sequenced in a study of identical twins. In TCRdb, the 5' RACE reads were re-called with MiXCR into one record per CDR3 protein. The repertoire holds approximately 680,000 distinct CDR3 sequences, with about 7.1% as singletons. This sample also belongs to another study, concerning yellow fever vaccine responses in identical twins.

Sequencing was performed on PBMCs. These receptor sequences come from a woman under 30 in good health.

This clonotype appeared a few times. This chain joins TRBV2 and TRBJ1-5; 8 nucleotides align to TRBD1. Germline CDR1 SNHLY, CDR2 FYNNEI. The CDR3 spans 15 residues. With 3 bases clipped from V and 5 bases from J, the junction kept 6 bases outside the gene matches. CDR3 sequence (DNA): TGTGCCAGCAGTGACTGGACAGGGCGCGATCAGCCCCAGCATTTT. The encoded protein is CASSDWTGRDQPQHF.

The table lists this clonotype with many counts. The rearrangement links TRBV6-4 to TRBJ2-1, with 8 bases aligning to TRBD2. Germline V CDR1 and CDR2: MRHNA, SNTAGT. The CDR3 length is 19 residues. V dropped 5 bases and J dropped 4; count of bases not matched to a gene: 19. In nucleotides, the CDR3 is TGTGCCAGCAGTCCAGACTTCTCCTCTCGCGGGGGGCGGTACAATGAGCAGTTCTTC. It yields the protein CASSPDFSSRGGRYNEQFF.

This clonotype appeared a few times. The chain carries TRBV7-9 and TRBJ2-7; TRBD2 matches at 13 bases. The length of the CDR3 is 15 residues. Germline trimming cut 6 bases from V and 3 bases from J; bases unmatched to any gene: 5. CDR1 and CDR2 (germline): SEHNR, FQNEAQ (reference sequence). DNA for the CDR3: TGTGCCAGCAGACCGGGACTAGCGGGAATCTACGAGCAGTACGTC. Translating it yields CASRPGLAGIYEQYV.

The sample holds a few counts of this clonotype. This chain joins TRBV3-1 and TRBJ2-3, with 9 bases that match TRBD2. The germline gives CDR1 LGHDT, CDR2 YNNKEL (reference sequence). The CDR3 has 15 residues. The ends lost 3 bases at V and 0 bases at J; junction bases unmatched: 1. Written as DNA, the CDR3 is TGTGCCAGCAGCCATAGCGGGGGTAGCACAGATACGCAGTATTTT. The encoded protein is CASSHSGGSTDTQYF.

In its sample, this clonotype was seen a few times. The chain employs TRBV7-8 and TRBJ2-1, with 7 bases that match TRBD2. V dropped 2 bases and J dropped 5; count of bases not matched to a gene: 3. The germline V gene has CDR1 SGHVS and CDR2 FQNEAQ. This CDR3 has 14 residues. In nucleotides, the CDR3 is TGTGCCAGCAGCTTAAGGCTAGCGGACAATGAGCAGTTCTTC. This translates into CASSLRLADNEQFF.

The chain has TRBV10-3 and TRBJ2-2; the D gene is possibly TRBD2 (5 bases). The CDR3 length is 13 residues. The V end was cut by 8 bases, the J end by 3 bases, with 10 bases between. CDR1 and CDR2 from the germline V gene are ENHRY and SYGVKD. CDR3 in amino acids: CAIAPSHTGELFF. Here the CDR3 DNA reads TGTGCCATCGCTCCTAGCCACACCGGGGAGCTGTTTTTT.

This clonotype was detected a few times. The CDR3 protein is CASTSDPTGGYGYTF. Here the CDR3 DNA reads TGTGCCAGCACCTCGGACCCGACAGGCGGGTATGGCTACACCTTC. The chain employs TRBV6-1 and TRBJ1-2; D perhaps matches TRBD1 (6 bases). The CDR3 contains 15 residues. From germline, CDR1 is MNHNS and CDR2 SASEGT. V dropped 7 bases and J dropped 5 bases, with 20 bases sitting between them.

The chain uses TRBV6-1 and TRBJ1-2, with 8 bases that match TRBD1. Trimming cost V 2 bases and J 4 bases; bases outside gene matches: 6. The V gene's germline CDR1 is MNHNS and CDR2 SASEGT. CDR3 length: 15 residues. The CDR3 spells CASSELWTGSYGYTF. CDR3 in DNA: TGTGCCAGCAGTGAACTTTGGACAGGGTCCTATGGCTACACCTTC.

The CDR3: CSVAGGGYGTDTQYF. In DNA, the CDR3 is TGCAGCGTGGCAGGGGGCGGTTACGGCACAGATACGCAGTATTTT. This chain joins TRBV29-1 and TRBJ2-3; TRBD1 matches 8 bases. This CDR3 is 15 amino acids long. V was clipped by 6 bases and J by 1 base; unmatched bases: 9. Germline V gene sequence: CDR1 SQVTM, CDR2 ANQGSEA.

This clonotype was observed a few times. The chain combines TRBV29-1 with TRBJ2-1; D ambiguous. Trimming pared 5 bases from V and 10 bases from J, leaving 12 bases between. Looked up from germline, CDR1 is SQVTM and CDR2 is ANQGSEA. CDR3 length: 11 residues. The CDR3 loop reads CSVSAPGEQFF. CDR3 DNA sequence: TGCAGCGTTAGTGCCCCGGGCGAGCAGTTCTTC.

The DNA for the CDR3 is TGTGCCAGCAGTGAATTCAGAAGCTCTGGGGCCAACGTCCTGACTTTC. It codes for CASSEFRSSGANVLTF. The rearrangement uses TRBV6-1 and TRBJ2-6; D not certain. V shed 2 bases and J shed 0 bases, with 8 bases lying between them. There are 16 residues in the CDR3. Germline V gene data show CDR1 as MNHNS and CDR2 as SASEGT.

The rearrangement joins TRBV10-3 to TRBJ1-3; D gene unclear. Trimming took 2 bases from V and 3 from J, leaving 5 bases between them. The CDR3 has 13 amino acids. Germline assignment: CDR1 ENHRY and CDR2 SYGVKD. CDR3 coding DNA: TGTGCCATCAGTGAGGCCCTTGGAAACACCATATATTTT. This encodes CAISEALGNTIYF.

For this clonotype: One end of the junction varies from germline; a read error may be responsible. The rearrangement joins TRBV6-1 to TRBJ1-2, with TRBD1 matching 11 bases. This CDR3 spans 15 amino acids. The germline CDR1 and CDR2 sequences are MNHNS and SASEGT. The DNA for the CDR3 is TGTGCCAGCAGAGAAGCCGGGACAGGGGGCTATGGCTACACCTTC. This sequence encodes CASREAGTGGYGYTF.

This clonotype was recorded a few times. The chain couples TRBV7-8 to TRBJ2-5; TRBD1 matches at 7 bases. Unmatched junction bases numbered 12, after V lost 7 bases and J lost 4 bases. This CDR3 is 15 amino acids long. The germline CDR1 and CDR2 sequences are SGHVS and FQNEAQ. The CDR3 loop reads CASTQGGQTLETQYF. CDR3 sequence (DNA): TGTGCCAGCACCCAAGGGGGACAGACCCTAGAGACCCAGTACTTC.

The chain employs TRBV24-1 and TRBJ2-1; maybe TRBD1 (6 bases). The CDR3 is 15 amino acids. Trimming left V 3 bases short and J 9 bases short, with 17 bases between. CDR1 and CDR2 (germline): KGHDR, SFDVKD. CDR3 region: CATSDPARDNIEQFF. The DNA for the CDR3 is TGTGCCACCAGTGATCCGGCTAGGGACAACATTGAGCAGTTCTTC.

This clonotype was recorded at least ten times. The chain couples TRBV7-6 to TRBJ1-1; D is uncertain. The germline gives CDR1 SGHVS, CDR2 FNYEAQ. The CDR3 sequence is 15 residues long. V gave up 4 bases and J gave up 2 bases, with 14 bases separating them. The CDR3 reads CASSSYLRGNTEAFF. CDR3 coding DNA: TGTGCCAGCAGCTCCTACCTCAGAGGAAACACTGAAGCTTTCTTT.

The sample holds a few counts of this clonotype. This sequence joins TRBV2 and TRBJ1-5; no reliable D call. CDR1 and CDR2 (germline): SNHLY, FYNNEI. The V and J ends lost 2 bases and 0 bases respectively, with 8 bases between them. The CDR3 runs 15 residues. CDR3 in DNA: TGTGCCAGCAGTGAAAGACGGATTAGCAATCAGCCCCAGCATTTT. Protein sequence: CASSERRISNQPQHF.

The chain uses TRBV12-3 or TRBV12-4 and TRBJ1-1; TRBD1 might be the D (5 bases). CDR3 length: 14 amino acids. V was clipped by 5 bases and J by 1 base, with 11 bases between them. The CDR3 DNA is TGTGCCAGCAGTATGGCGGGACCGAACACTGAAGCTTTCTTT. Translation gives CASSMAGPNTEAFF.

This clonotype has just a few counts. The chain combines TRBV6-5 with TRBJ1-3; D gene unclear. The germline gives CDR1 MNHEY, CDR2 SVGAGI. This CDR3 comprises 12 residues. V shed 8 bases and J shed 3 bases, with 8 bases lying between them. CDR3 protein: CASWNGGNTIYF. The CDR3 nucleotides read TGTGCCAGCTGGAACGGTGGAAACACCATATATTTT.

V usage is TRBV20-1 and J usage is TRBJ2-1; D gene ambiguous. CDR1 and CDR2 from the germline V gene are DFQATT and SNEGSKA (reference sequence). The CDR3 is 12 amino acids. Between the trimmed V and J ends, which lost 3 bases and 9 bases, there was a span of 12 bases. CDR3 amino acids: CSASGVWFEQFF. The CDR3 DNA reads TGCAGTGCTAGCGGTGTCTGGTTTGAGCAGTTCTTC.

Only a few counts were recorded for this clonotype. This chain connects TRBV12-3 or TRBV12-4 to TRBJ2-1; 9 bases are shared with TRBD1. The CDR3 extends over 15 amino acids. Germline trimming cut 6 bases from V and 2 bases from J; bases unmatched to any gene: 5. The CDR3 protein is CASSFDRGAYNEQFF. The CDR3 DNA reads TGTGCCAGCAGCTTTGACAGGGGGGCCTACAATGAGCAGTTCTTC.

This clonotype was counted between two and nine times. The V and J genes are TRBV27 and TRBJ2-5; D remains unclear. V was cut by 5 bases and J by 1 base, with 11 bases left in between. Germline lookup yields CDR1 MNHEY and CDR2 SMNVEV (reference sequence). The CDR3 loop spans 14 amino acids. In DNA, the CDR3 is TGTGCCAGCAGTCCCGTGGGGTTCCAAGAGACCCAGTACTTC. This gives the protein CASSPVGFQETQYF.

The DNA for the CDR3 is TGTGCCACCAGTGCCCAGCGGGGTGCCCAAGAGACCCAGTACTTC. Encoded protein: CATSAQRGAQETQYF. The V call is TRBV24-1, the J call TRBJ2-5; 7 bases fit TRBD2. Germline loops: CDR1 KGHDR, CDR2 SFDVKD. V lost 5 bases to trimming and J lost 1 base; unmatched junction nucleotides: 6. This CDR3 has 15 residues.

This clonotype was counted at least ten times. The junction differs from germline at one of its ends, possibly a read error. CDR3 sequence (DNA): TGTGCCAGCAGGTTAGGGGGGAATGAGCAGTTCTTC. Protein sequence: CASRLGGNEQFF. The chain links TRBV7-9 to TRBJ2-1; D might be TRBD1 or TRBD2, each matching 6 bases. Germline V gives CDR1 SEHNR, CDR2 FQNEAQ (reference sequence). There are 12 residues in the CDR3. The full variable domain, its missing parts supplied by reference TRBV7-9 and TRBJ2-1, is DTGVSQNPRHKITKRGQNVTFRCDPISEHNRLYWYRQTLGQGPEFLTYFQNEAQLEKSRLLSDRFSAERPKGSFSTLEIQRTEQGDSAMYLCASRLGGNEQFFGPGTRLTVL.

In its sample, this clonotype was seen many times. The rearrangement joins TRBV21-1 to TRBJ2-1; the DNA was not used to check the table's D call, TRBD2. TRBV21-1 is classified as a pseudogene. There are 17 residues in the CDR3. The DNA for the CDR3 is TGTGCCAGCAGCCAGCTAGCGGGGGCAACCTCCTACAATGAGCAGTTCTTC. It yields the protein CASSQLAGATSYNEQFF.

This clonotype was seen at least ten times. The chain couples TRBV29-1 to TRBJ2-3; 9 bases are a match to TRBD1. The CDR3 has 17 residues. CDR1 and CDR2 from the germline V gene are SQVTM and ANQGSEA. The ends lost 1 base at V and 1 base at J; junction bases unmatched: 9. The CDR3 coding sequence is TGCAGCGTTGAAGCCCCCGACAGGGGGTCTCGCACAGATACGCAGTATTTT. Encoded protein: CSVEAPDRGSRTDTQYF.

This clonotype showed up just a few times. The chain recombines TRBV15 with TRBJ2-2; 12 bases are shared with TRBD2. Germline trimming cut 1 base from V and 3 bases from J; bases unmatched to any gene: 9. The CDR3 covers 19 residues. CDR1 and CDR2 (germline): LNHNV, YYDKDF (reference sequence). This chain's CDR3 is CATSRVTGLAGRYTGELFF. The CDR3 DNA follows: TGTGCCACCAGCAGAGTTACCGGACTAGCGGGGAGATACACCGGGGAGCTGTTTTTT.